This entry lists 9 T cell receptor beta chains sequenced from one sample in a study of post-analysis software for immune sequencing data. Study-wide findings and caveats: Patients used five TRBV segments, including TRBV5-6, TRBV5-1 and TRBV20-1, more often than controls.

For these TCRs, the target antigens are not known. Unique-molecular-identifier-tagged TCR beta cDNA libraries were used. TCRdb reanalysed the PCR reads using MiXCR and keeps one entry per CDR3 protein. This sample has hundreds of thousands of distinct CDR3 sequences, with 44% found just once. The sequencing sample was made of blood. Every receptor here comes from a girl aged 10 to 17 with multiple sclerosis.

This rearrangement joins TRBV9 to TRBJ2-1, with TRBD2 matching 9 bases. The germline V gene encodes CDR1 SGDLS and CDR2 YYNGEE. The CDR3 sequence is 15 residues long. The V segment lost 1 base and the J segment 5 bases; nucleotides outside the gene matches: 4. The CDR3 loop reads CASSVWVAGDNEQFF. For the CDR3, the DNA is TGTGCCAGCAGCGTATGGGTAGCGGGGGACAATGAGCAGTTCTTC.

The table lists this clonotype with a count of one. This chain uses TRBV7-9 with TRBJ2-5, with D hard to call. CDR1 and CDR2 from the germline V gene are SEHNR and FQNEAQ (reference sequence). This CDR3 contains 12 residues. Trimming shortened V by 3 bases and J by 7 bases, and 9 bases separated the two germline ends. The CDR3 sequence is CASSFLSGTQYF. The DNA of the CDR3 is TGTGCCAGCAGCTTCCTCTCCGGGACCCAGTACTTC.

This clonotype appeared a few times. This chain links TRBV7-6 with TRBJ1-4; TRBD1 agrees at 8 bases. The V gene end was trimmed by 3 bases and the J gene end by 6 bases; junction bases not matched to a gene: 3. The CDR3 has 14 residues. Germline CDR1 is SGHVS and CDR2 is FNYEAQ. CDR3 in DNA: TGTGCCAGCAGCTTCAGGGGGCGAGATGAAAAACTGTTTTTT. This codes for CASSFRGRDEKLFF.

This clonotype was detected only a few times. The chain uses TRBV29-1 and TRBJ2-7, with D possibly matching TRBD1 (6 bases). The CDR3 contains 11 residues. Germline V gives CDR1 SQVTM, CDR2 ANQGSEA. V was clipped by 6 bases and J by 6 bases, with 12 bases between them. The CDR3 sequence is CSVVQGPEQYF. As DNA, the CDR3 is TGCAGCGTGGTACAGGGCCCCGAGCAGTACTTC.

This clonotype has only one observation. The J gene is TRBJ2-7, the V gene TRBV20-1; D call uncertain. Between the trimmed V and J ends, which lost 3 bases and 0 bases, there was a span of 12 bases. The germline gives CDR1 DFQATT, CDR2 SNEGSKA (reference sequence). This CDR3 is 14 amino acids long. The CDR3 DNA follows: TGCAGTGCTAGCTCAACAATGGTCTCCTACGAGCAGTACTTC. It is translated as CSASSTMVSYEQYF.

In its sample, this clonotype was seen a few times. The gene calls are TRBV4-1 and TRBJ2-4; D is undetermined. Per germline, CDR1 MGHRA and CDR2 YSYEKL. Trimming removed 0 bases at V and 0 bases at J, with 12 bases between. CDR3 length equals 17 residues. The CDR3 reads CASSQESGPLAKNIQYF. For the CDR3, the DNA is TGCGCCAGCAGCCAAGAGTCGGGTCCACTAGCCAAAAACATTCAGTACTTC.

The J gene is TRBJ2-4, the V gene TRBV6-2 or TRBV6-3; no reliable D call. The DNA end is more similar to TRBJ2-7, so the J call may be wrong. Germline V CDR1 and CDR2: MNHEY, SVGEGT. The CDR3 loop spans 12 amino acids. CDR3 protein: CASRPDRYEQYF. The DNA of the CDR3 is TGTGCCAGCAGACCCGACCGCTACGAGCAGTACTTC.

This clonotype was counted a few times. The V gene is TRBV12-3 or TRBV12-4, the J gene TRBJ2-5; D gene ambiguous. Trimming shortened V by 5 bases and J by 5 bases, and 6 bases separated the two germline ends. The CDR3 runs to 11 residues. CDR3 nucleotides: TGTGCCAGCAGTATGGGCGAGACCCAGTACTTC. It specifies CASSMGETQYF.

V usage is TRBV12-3 or TRBV12-4 and J usage is TRBJ1-2; possible D gene TRBD1, 6 bases. CDR3 length: 16 residues. V lost 2 bases to trimming and J lost 6 bases, with 19 bases between them. The CDR3 coding sequence is TGTGCCAGCAGTTTAATCCTACGGGGGGGCCTCAATGGCTACACCTTC. It codes for CASSLILRGGLNGYTF.